The 25 T cell receptor beta chains listed next were all sequenced from one sample in a study of CD8 T cells in Susac syndrome. Random hexamers were used to reverse transcribe 0.5 to 1 ug of RNA. One entry per CDR3 protein results from TCRdb running MiXCR on the immunoSEQ multiplex PCR reads. The table shows approximately 190,000 distinct CDR3 sequences, with about 93% occurring only once. Source material: CD4+ T cells from PBMCs. The receptors derive from a human donor in good health.

The chain employs TRBV5-1 and TRBJ1-1, with unresolved D. This CDR3 has 15 amino acids. Germline CDR1 and CDR2: SGHRS and YFSETQ. Deletions cut 4 bases from V and 0 bases from J, with 13 bases between. CDR3 amino acids: CASSPQASMNTEAFF. The CDR3 DNA follows: TGCGCCAGCAGCCCCCAGGCGTCCATGAACACTGAAGCTTTCTTT.

Points on this clonotype: One end of the junction varies from germline; a read error may be responsible. V and J are TRBV3-1 and TRBJ1-1; D is perhaps TRBD1 (5 bases). The CDR3 runs 13 residues. Germline lookup yields CDR1 LGHDT and CDR2 YNNKEL (reference sequence). CDR3 in DNA: TGTGCCAGCAGTCAAGTAGACAGAACTGAAGCTTTCTTT. Translation: CASSQVDRTEAFF. The complete variable domain, with remaining parts taken from reference TRBV3-1 and TRBJ1-1, reads DTAVSQTPKYLVTQMGNDKSIKCEQNLGHDTMYWYKQDSKKFLKIMFSYNNKELIINETVPNRFSPKSPDKAHLNLHINSLELGDSAVYFCASSQVDRTEAFFGQGTRLTVV.

V is TRBV12-3 or TRBV12-4 and J is TRBJ1-4; no reliable D call. This CDR3 region has 12 residues. V lost 5 bases, J lost 11 bases, and 12 bases lay in between. The CDR3 bases are TGTGCCAGCAGTCCTAAAGCGGAGAAACTGTTTTTT. Translating it yields CASSPKAEKLFF.

The gene calls are TRBV28 and TRBJ2-7, with D perhaps TRBD2 (6 bases). With 5 bases removed from V and 3 bases from J, the gap between germline ends came to 14 bases. CDR3 length equals 14 residues. The V gene's germline CDR1 is MDHEN and CDR2 SYDVKM. CDR3 nucleotide sequence: TGTGCCAGCAGTCTCTGGCAGGGAGGCTACGAGCAGTACTTC. Translation: CASSLWQGGYEQYF.

V gene TRBV20-1 combines with J gene TRBJ1-2, with D maybe TRBD1 (6 bases). Germline assignment: CDR1 DFQATT and CDR2 SNEGSKA (reference sequence). This CDR3 comprises 15 residues. V was cut by 0 bases and J by 4 bases, with 15 bases left in between. CDR3 bases: TGCAGTGCTAGAGATGAGGAAACAGGGACCTATGGCTACACCTTC. This sequence encodes CSARDEETGTYGYTF.

This rearrangement joins TRBV4-2 to TRBJ2-5; D tentatively fits TRBD1 or TRBD2 (5 bases each). Germline-derived CDR1 and CDR2 are LGHNA and YNFKEQ. The CDR3 spans 16 residues. V lost 4 bases to trimming and J lost 0 bases, with 15 bases between them. CDR3 DNA sequence: TGTGCCAGCAGCCTCGCCCCGGGGACGAACCAAGAGACCCAGTACTTC. Translating it yields CASSLAPGTNQETQYF.

The chain uses TRBV7-2 and TRBJ2-5, with D hard to call. The CDR3 loop spans 13 amino acids. Germline CDR1 SGHTA, CDR2 FQGNSA. The ends were cut back, 5 bases at V and 3 bases at J, with 10 bases in the middle. The CDR3 reads CASSQRRKETQYF. In DNA, the CDR3 is TGTGCCAGCAGCCAAAGGCGGAAAGAGACCCAGTACTTC.

The genes are TRBV11-2 and TRBJ1-5; D ambiguous. Trimming stripped 10 bases from V and 4 bases from J, with 14 bases between. The CDR3 is made up of 13 amino acids. Germline V gene lookup returns CDR1 SGHAT and CDR2 FQNNGV. The CDR3 region has the DNA TGTGCCACCTCGCGGGCAGGTAATCAGCCCCAGCATTTT. Translation gives CATSRAGNQPQHF.

This rearrangement joins TRBV9 to TRBJ1-1; D unclear. The ends were cut back, 4 bases at V and 8 bases at J, with 21 bases in the middle. The V gene's germline CDR1 is SGDLS and CDR2 YYNGEE. The CDR3 has 15 residues. For the CDR3, the DNA is TGTGCCAGCAGCATCCGGGATTCCTCAGGCGGCGAAGCTTTCTTT. Protein: CASSIRDSSGGEAFF.

The rearrangement uses TRBV7-2 and TRBJ1-2, with D uncertain. The CDR3 runs 15 residues. The germline V gene has CDR1 SGHTA and CDR2 FQGNSA. Trimming removed 5 bases from V and 4 bases from J, with 17 bases in between. The CDR3 reads CASSPRGAASYGYTF. CDR3 DNA: TGTGCCAGCAGCCCACGGGGTGCTGCTTCCTATGGCTACACCTTC. Complete variable domain (other parts from reference TRBV7-2 and TRBJ1-2): GAGVSQSPSNKVTEKGKDVELRCDPISGHTALYWYRQSLGQGLEFLIYFQGNSAPDKSGLPSDRFSAERTGGSVSTLTIQRTQQEDSAVYLCASSPRGAASYGYTFGSGTRLTVV.

The chain links TRBV20-1 to TRBJ2-2; no clear D gene. Looked up from germline, CDR1 is DFQATT and CDR2 is SNEGSKA (reference sequence). V was trimmed by 5 bases and J by 6 bases, leaving 7 bases between them. The CDR3 runs 11 residues. The CDR3 sequence: CSAPSAGELFF. In nucleotides, the CDR3 is TGCAGTGCTCCATCGGCCGGGGAGCTGTTTTTT.

This chain links TRBV24-1 with TRBJ1-4, with 7 positions matching TRBD1. This CDR3 has 12 amino acids. Germline V gene data show CDR1 as KGHDR and CDR2 as SFDVKD. V lost 9 bases to trimming and J lost 5 bases; unmatched junction nucleotides: 2. CDR3: CATGTENEKLFF. The CDR3, as DNA: TGTGCCACCGGGACAGAGAATGAAAAACTGTTTTTT.

This chain joins TRBV6-6 and TRBJ2-3, with D tentatively TRBD2 (7 bases). Trimming took off 8 bases at V and 1 base at J, with 16 bases between the two ends. Per the germline V gene, CDR1 is MNHNY and CDR2 is SVGAGI (reference sequence). The CDR3 loop spans 15 amino acids. CDR3 sequence: CASGEGGARTDTQYF. CDR3 coding DNA: TGTGCCAGCGGGGAGGGGGGGGCTCGCACAGATACGCAGTATTTT.

The chain carries TRBV6-1 and TRBJ2-5; D may be TRBD1 or TRBD2 (5 bases each). The V end lost 7 bases, the J end lost 4 bases, and 16 bases lay between the germline ends. The CDR3 is 14 residues long. Germline loops: CDR1 MNHNS, CDR2 SASEGT. The CDR3 loop reads CASTETRGRETQYF. The CDR3 DNA is TGTGCCAGCACCGAAACTAGGGGACGAGAGACCCAGTACTTC.

This clonotype showed up just once. The chain employs TRBV4-2 and TRBJ1-6; D is uncertain. V lost 1 base to trimming and J lost 10 bases, with 14 bases between them. CDR3 size: 15 residues. Germline V gene sequence: CDR1 LGHNA, CDR2 YNFKEQ. CDR3 sequence: CASSQGSHNPSPLHF. CDR3 DNA sequence: TGTGCCAGCAGCCAAGGGAGCCATAATCCCTCACCCCTCCACTTT.

This clonotype was seen a single time. The chain links TRBV25-1 to TRBJ2-7; perhaps TRBD1 as D (5 bases). Looked up from germline, CDR1 is MGHDK and CDR2 is SYGVNS. V was trimmed by 2 bases and J by 2 bases, leaving 10 bases between them. The CDR3 has 14 residues. The CDR3 spells CASSEGAGPYEQYF. DNA for the CDR3: TGTGCCAGCAGTGAAGGGGCAGGACCCTACGAGCAGTACTTC.

This chain joins TRBV20-1 and TRBJ1-5, with 9 bases fitting TRBD1. V trimming: 6 bases; J trimming: 4 bases; junction bases outside the gene matches: 10. The CDR3 runs 15 residues. Germline assignment: CDR1 DFQATT and CDR2 SNEGSKA (reference sequence). For the CDR3, the DNA is TGCAGTGCCGAGGGACAGGGAGGGCCGAATCAGCCCCAGCATTTT. Protein sequence: CSAEGQGGPNQPQHF.

The genes are TRBV28 and TRBJ1-1, with no clear D. V lost 3 bases to trimming and J lost 9 bases, with 17 bases between them. Germline V lookup: CDR1 MDHEN, CDR2 SYDVKM. This CDR3 comprises 14 residues. CDR3 DNA sequence: TGTGCCAGCAGTTTGAATATTGGTCACCCGAAAGCTTTCTTT. Translation gives CASSLNIGHPKAFF.

V and J are TRBV2 and TRBJ2-4; D is unclear. Germline CDR1 and CDR2: SNHLY and FYNNEI. Trimming cost V 4 bases and J 0 bases, with 7 bases left between them. The length of the CDR3 is 14 residues. CDR3 sequence (DNA): TGTGCCAGCAGTGCTAGACTAGCCAAAAACATTCAGTACTTC. The encoded protein is CASSARLAKNIQYF.

The rearrangement joins TRBV29-1 to TRBJ1-5; D gene ambiguous. The ends were cut back, 5 bases at V and 5 bases at J, with 13 bases in the middle. CDR3 length: 13 residues. CDR1 and CDR2 from the germline V gene are SQVTM and ANQGSEA. CDR3: CSVIGGLDQPQHF. The CDR3 DNA sequence: TGCAGCGTTATAGGAGGTTTGGATCAGCCCCAGCATTTT.

The genes are TRBV28 and TRBJ1-2, with D perhaps TRBD1 (6 bases). In germline, CDR1 is MDHEN, CDR2 SYDVKM. This CDR3 has 13 residues. V shed 5 bases and J shed 6 bases, with 13 bases lying between them. CDR3 in amino acids: CASSTGGANGYTF. The CDR3 DNA reads TGTGCCAGCAGTACCGGGGGGGCCAATGGCTACACCTTC.

This chain joins TRBV7-9 and TRBJ1-1; D not certain. The CDR3 spans 13 residues. The V gene lost 2 bases and the J gene lost 6 bases, with 10 bases spanning the gap. Germline V lookup: CDR1 SEHNR, CDR2 FQNEAQ (reference sequence). The CDR3 loop is CASSLSPDPEAFF. The DNA for the CDR3 is TGTGCCAGCAGCTTATCACCCGACCCTGAAGCTTTCTTT.

V and J are TRBV7-6 and TRBJ2-2; D is undetermined. The CDR3 loop spans 14 amino acids. V lost 5 bases, J lost 2 bases, and 9 bases lay in between. Looked up from germline, CDR1 is SGHVS and CDR2 is FNYEAQ. The CDR3 DNA reads TGTGCCAGCAGCGAGATTCCTAACACCGGGGAGCTGTTTTTT. Protein sequence: CASSEIPNTGELFF.

This clonotype came up a few times. The chain couples TRBV5-5 to TRBJ1-2; D unclear. Germline CDR1 SGHKS, CDR2 YYEKEE (reference sequence). This CDR3 is 14 amino acids long. Trimming removed 0 bases from V and 1 base from J, with 7 bases in between. CDR3 protein: CASSLAGVNYGYTF. The CDR3 coding sequence is TGTGCCAGCAGCTTGGCCGGGGTTAACTATGGCTACACCTTC. Full variable domain (remainder filled in from reference TRBV5-5 and TRBJ1-2): DAGVTQSPTHLIKTRGQQVTLRCSPISGHKSVSWYQQVLGQGPQFIFQYYEKEERGRGNFPDRFSARQFPNYSSELNVNALLLGDSALYLCASSLAGVNYGYTFGSGTRLTVV.

This rearrangement joins TRBV6-6 to TRBJ1-1; D remains ambiguous. The CDR3 covers 11 residues. Trimming shortened V by 2 bases and J by 7 bases, and 5 bases separated the two germline ends. Germline V gene data show CDR1 as MNHNY and CDR2 as SVGAGI (reference sequence). CDR3 region: CASSYTGEAFF. As DNA, the CDR3 is TGTGCCAGCAGTTACACGGGTGAAGCTTTCTTT.